This TCR beta chain is from a study of post-analysis software for immune sequencing data. Built from TCR beta cDNA, the libraries had unique molecular identifiers in them. TCRdb re-analysed the PCR reads in MiXCR, keeping a single row per CDR3 protein. The sample contains approximately 660,000 distinct CDR3 sequences, 55% to 60% of which appear only once. This clonotype was counted a few times. The specimen sequenced was blood. The origin of this receptor is a girl aged 2 to 9 with multiple sclerosis.

For the CDR3, the DNA is TGTGCCAGCAGTCAAAGGCTAGCGGGAGGGCCGTATAGTGAGACCCAGTACTTC. The encoded protein is CASSQRLAGGPYSETQYF. The rearrangement links TRBV6-1 to TRBJ2-5; 12 nucleotides line up with TRBD2. V was pared by 5 bases and J by 5 bases, with 15 bases of the junction left unmatched. The germline V gene has CDR1 MNHNS and CDR2 SASEGT. CDR3 size: 18 residues.